Reported below is one T cell receptor (beta chain). The antigen is not known. The record originates from a study of shared clonotypes between healthy human individuals. Study background: A donor's plate count was three for CD4 naive and three for CD4 memory; CD8 naive had two and CD8 memory one.

The CDR3 has 15 amino acids. CDR1 MNHEY and CDR2 SMNVEV come from the germline V gene (reference sequence). The V end was cut by 5 bases, the J end by 5 bases, with 19 bases between. Naive CD8 cells comprised CD45RO-negative, CCR7-positively selected cells, excluding terminally differentiated effector memory CD45RA+ cells. Per sorted-subset replicate PCR, input was around 200 ng DNA, representing about 30,000 T cell genomes. Clones were read by immunoSEQ multiplex PCR, and TCRdb kept only the in-frame ones, dropping some. The sample has some 2,000,000 clones; around 96% are singletons. General study findings and limits: A handful of donors held about 5% of naive CD4 clonotypes in common.

This TCR was sampled from a young man in good health. The rearrangement links TRBV27 to TRBJ2-7, with a weak D call TRBD1 (6 bases). The sequencing input was naive CD8+ T cells sorted from blood. CDR3 in DNA: TGTGCCAGCAGTCCTCAGACAGGCTCGTGGGACGAGCAGTACTTC. Translation: CASSPQTGSWDEQYF.